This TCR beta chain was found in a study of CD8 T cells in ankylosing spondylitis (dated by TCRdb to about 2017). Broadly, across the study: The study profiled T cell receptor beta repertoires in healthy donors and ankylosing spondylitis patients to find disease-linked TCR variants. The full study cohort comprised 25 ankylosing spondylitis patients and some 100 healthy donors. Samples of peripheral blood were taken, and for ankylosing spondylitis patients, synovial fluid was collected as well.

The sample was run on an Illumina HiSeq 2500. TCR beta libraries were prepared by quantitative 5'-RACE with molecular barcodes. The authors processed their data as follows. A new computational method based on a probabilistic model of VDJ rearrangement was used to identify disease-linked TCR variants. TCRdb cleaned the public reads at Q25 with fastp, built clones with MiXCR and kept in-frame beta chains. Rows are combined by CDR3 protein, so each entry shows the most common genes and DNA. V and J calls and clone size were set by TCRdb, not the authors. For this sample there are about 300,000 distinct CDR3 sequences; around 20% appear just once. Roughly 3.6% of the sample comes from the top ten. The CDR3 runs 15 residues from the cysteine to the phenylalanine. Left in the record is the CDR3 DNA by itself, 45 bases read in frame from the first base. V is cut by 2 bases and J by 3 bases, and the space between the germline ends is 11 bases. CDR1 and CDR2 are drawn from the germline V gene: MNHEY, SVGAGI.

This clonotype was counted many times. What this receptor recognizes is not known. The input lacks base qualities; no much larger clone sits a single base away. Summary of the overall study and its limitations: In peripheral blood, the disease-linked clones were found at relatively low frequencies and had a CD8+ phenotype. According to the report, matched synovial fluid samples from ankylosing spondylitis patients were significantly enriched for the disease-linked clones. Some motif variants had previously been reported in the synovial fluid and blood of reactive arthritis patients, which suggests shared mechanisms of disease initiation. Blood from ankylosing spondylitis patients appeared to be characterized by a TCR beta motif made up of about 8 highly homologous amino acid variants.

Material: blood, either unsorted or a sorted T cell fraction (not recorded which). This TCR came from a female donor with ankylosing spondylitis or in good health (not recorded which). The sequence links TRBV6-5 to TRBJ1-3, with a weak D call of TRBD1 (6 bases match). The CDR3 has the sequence CASSYRGQLGNTIYF. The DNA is TGTGCCAGCAGTTACCGGGGACAACTTGGAAACACCATATATTTT.